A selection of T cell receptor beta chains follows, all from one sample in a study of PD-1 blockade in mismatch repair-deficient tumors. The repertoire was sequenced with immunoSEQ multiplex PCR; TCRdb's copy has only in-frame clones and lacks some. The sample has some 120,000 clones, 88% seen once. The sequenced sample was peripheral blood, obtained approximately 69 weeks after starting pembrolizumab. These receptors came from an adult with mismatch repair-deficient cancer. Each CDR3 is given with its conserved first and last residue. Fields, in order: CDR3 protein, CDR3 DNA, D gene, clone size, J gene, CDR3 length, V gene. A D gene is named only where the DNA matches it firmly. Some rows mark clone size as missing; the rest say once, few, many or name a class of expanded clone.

cdr3_aa: CASSFWDRGKGANVLTF; cdr3_nt: TGTGCCAGCAGTTTTTGGGACAGGGGGAAAGGGGCCAACGTCCTGACTTTC; d_call: TRBD1; clone_size: NA; j_call: TRBJ2-6; cdr3_length: 17; v_call: TRBV28
cdr3_aa: CASSYGRGGGYTF; cdr3_nt: TGTGCCAGCAGCTATGGGAGGGGTGGCGGCTACACCTTC; d_call: NA; clone_size: NA; j_call: TRBJ1-2; cdr3_length: 13; v_call: TRBV7-6
cdr3_aa: CASSEAKLAIEQFF; cdr3_nt: TGTGCCAGCAGTGAAGCGAAGCTAGCCATTGAGCAGTTCTTC; d_call: NA; clone_size: NA; j_call: TRBJ2-1; cdr3_length: 14; v_call: TRBV6-1
cdr3_aa: CASSEISGAKDQPQHF; cdr3_nt: TGTGCCAGCAGTGAAATCTCGGGTGCGAAGGATCAGCCCCAGCATTTT; d_call: NA; clone_size: NA; j_call: TRBJ1-5; cdr3_length: 16; v_call: TRBV2
cdr3_aa: CASSLTGASQETQYF; cdr3_nt: TGCGCCAGCAGCTTGACAGGGGCGAGCCAAGAGACCCAGTACTTC; d_call: TRBD1; clone_size: NA; j_call: TRBJ2-5; cdr3_length: 15; v_call: TRBV5-1
cdr3_aa: CASSFNEAYEQYF; cdr3_nt: TGTGCCAGCAGCTTTAACGAGGCCTACGAGCAGTACTTC; d_call: NA; clone_size: few; j_call: TRBJ2-7; cdr3_length: 13; v_call: TRBV11-2
cdr3_aa: CASRPGGYYEQYF; cdr3_nt: TGTGCCAGCAGACCAGGGGGGTACTACGAGCAGTACTTC; d_call: NA; clone_size: NA; j_call: TRBJ2-7; cdr3_length: 13; v_call: TRBV28
cdr3_aa: CASRPPGGSGNTIYF; cdr3_nt: TGTGCCAGCAGGCCTCCAGGGGGATCTGGAAACACCATATATTTT; d_call: TRBD1; clone_size: NA; j_call: TRBJ1-3; cdr3_length: 15; v_call: TRBV2
cdr3_aa: CASSPANEQFF; cdr3_nt: TGTGCCAGCAGCCCCGCCAATGAGCAGTTCTTC; d_call: NA; clone_size: NA; j_call: TRBJ2-1; cdr3_length: 11; v_call: TRBV11-2
cdr3_aa: CASSPRASVAKNIQYF; cdr3_nt: TGTGCCAGCAGCCCACGGGCCTCAGTAGCCAAAAACATTCAGTACTTC; d_call: NA; clone_size: NA; j_call: TRBJ2-4; cdr3_length: 16; v_call: TRBV11-2
cdr3_aa: CASSLLSDPIRVF; cdr3_nt: TGTGCCAGCAGCTTACTCTCCGACCCAATCAGGGTCTTC; d_call: NA; clone_size: NA; j_call: TRBJ2-1; cdr3_length: 13; v_call: TRBV7-8
cdr3_aa: CASSLGTSGYEQYF; cdr3_nt: TGCGCCAGCAGCCTAGGGACTAGTGGGTACGAGCAGTACTTC; d_call: TRBD2; clone_size: NA; j_call: TRBJ2-7; cdr3_length: 14; v_call: TRBV4-3
cdr3_aa: CASSEGPFYEQYF; cdr3_nt: TGTGCCAGCAGTGAGGGACCCTTCTACGAGCAGTACTTC; d_call: NA; clone_size: NA; j_call: TRBJ2-7; cdr3_length: 13; v_call: TRBV27
cdr3_aa: CASSQQGHPSGNTIYF; cdr3_nt: TGCGCCAGCAGCCAGCAGGGACATCCCTCTGGAAACACCATATATTTT; d_call: NA; clone_size: NA; j_call: TRBJ1-3; cdr3_length: 16; v_call: TRBV4-1
cdr3_aa: CASSQDIGTYEQYF; cdr3_nt: TGCGCCAGCAGCCAAGACATCGGGACCTACGAGCAGTACTTC; d_call: NA; clone_size: NA; j_call: TRBJ2-7; cdr3_length: 14; v_call: TRBV4-3
cdr3_aa: CASRLGSTTYF; cdr3_nt: TGTGCCAGTAGACTAGGATCGACGACGTACTTC; d_call: NA; clone_size: NA; j_call: TRBJ2-7; cdr3_length: 11; v_call: TRBV19
cdr3_aa: CATSGGPGELFF; cdr3_nt: TGTGCCACTTCCGGGGGCCCCGGGGAGCTGTTTTTT; d_call: NA; clone_size: NA; j_call: TRBJ2-2; cdr3_length: 12; v_call: TRBV6-4
cdr3_aa: CASSLGWIAGSTEAFF; cdr3_nt: TGTGCCAGCAGCTTAGGCTGGATCGCGGGTAGCACTGAAGCTTTCTTT; d_call: NA; clone_size: NA; j_call: TRBJ1-1; cdr3_length: 16; v_call: TRBV7-9
cdr3_aa: CASSDVGALAYEQYF; cdr3_nt: TGTGCCAGCAGTGATGTAGGGGCCCTAGCCTACGAGCAGTACTTC; d_call: NA; clone_size: NA; j_call: TRBJ2-7; cdr3_length: 15; v_call: TRBV6-1
cdr3_aa: CASSLSRLAFGNEQFF; cdr3_nt: TGTGCCAGCAGTTTATCACGACTGGCCTTTGGCAATGAGCAGTTCTTC; d_call: NA; clone_size: NA; j_call: TRBJ2-1; cdr3_length: 16; v_call: TRBV27
cdr3_aa: CASSVGTGTEGHYEQYF; cdr3_nt: TGTGCCAGCAGCGTAGGTACCGGGACAGAAGGGCATTACGAGCAGTACTTC; d_call: TRBD1; clone_size: NA; j_call: TRBJ2-7; cdr3_length: 17; v_call: TRBV7-6
cdr3_aa: CASSLLGRGETEQYF; cdr3_nt: TGTGCCAGCAGTTTACTGGGGAGGGGCGAGACCGAGCAGTACTTC; d_call: TRBD2; clone_size: NA; j_call: TRBJ2-7; cdr3_length: 15; v_call: TRBV27
cdr3_aa: CASSEPGTNRSGANVLTF; cdr3_nt: TGTGCCAGCAGCGAGCCGGGGACAAACCGTTCTGGGGCCAACGTCCTGACTTTC; d_call: NA; clone_size: NA; j_call: TRBJ2-6; cdr3_length: 18; v_call: TRBV21-1
cdr3_aa: CSVEARTHYTEAFF; cdr3_nt: TGCAGCGTTGAAGCCCGGACACACTACACTGAAGCTTTCTTT; d_call: NA; clone_size: NA; j_call: TRBJ1-1; cdr3_length: 14; v_call: TRBV29-1
cdr3_aa: CSARQGAAAVEAFF; cdr3_nt: TGCAGCGCCCGACAGGGGGCGGCTGCGGTTGAAGCTTTCTTT; d_call: TRBD1; clone_size: NA; j_call: TRBJ1-1; cdr3_length: 14; v_call: TRBV29-1
cdr3_aa: CASSHYSGTGPYGYTF; cdr3_nt: TGTGCCAGCAGCCATTATTCCGGGACAGGCCCTTATGGCTACACCTTC; d_call: TRBD1; clone_size: NA; j_call: TRBJ1-2; cdr3_length: 16; v_call: TRBV4-2
cdr3_aa: CASSVEGLADTQYF; cdr3_nt: TGTGCCAGCAGCGTCGAAGGCTTGGCAGATACGCAGTATTTT; d_call: NA; clone_size: NA; j_call: TRBJ2-3; cdr3_length: 14; v_call: TRBV9
cdr3_aa: CASSKTGVAKNIQYF; cdr3_nt: TGTGCCAGCAGTAAAACAGGGGTAGCCAAAAACATTCAGTACTTC; d_call: TRBD1; clone_size: NA; j_call: TRBJ2-4; cdr3_length: 15; v_call: TRBV2
cdr3_aa: CASSSSGTMNTEAFF; cdr3_nt: TGTGCCAGCAGCTCCTCCGGGACAATGAACACTGAAGCTTTCTTT; d_call: NA; clone_size: NA; j_call: TRBJ1-1; cdr3_length: 15; v_call: TRBV7-8
cdr3_aa: CASSQDTQGPYEQYF; cdr3_nt: TGCGCCAGCAGCCAAGATACTCAGGGGCCCTACGAGCAGTACTTC; d_call: NA; clone_size: NA; j_call: TRBJ2-7; cdr3_length: 15; v_call: TRBV4-1
cdr3_aa: CAWSHGVGSKNIQYF; cdr3_nt: TGTGCCTGGAGTCATGGGGTAGGCTCCAAAAACATTCAGTACTTC; d_call: NA; clone_size: NA; j_call: TRBJ2-4; cdr3_length: 15; v_call: TRBV30
cdr3_aa: CASSPGTSGGYEQYF; cdr3_nt: TGTGCCAGCAGCCCCGGGACTAGCGGGGGGTACGAGCAGTACTTC; d_call: TRBD2; clone_size: NA; j_call: TRBJ2-7; cdr3_length: 15; v_call: TRBV5-4
cdr3_aa: CASSPIGGNTIYF; cdr3_nt: TGCGCCAGCAGCCCTATAGGTGGAAACACCATATATTTT; d_call: NA; clone_size: NA; j_call: TRBJ1-3; cdr3_length: 13; v_call: TRBV4-1
cdr3_aa: CASSYSIRDTEAFF; cdr3_nt: TGTGCCAGCAGTTACTCGATTCGGGACACTGAAGCTTTCTTT; d_call: NA; clone_size: NA; j_call: TRBJ1-1; cdr3_length: 14; v_call: TRBV6-6
cdr3_aa: CSVEDGGTSSYNEQFF; cdr3_nt: TGCAGCGTTGAAGATGGGGGCACGAGCTCCTACAATGAGCAGTTCTTC; d_call: NA; clone_size: NA; j_call: TRBJ2-1; cdr3_length: 16; v_call: TRBV29-1
cdr3_aa: CASQESYNEQFF; cdr3_nt: TGCGCCAGTCAGGAGTCCTACAATGAGCAGTTCTTC; d_call: NA; clone_size: once; j_call: TRBJ2-1; cdr3_length: 12; v_call: TRBV5-1
cdr3_aa: CASSHMDRIYNEQFF; cdr3_nt: TGCGCCAGCAGTCATATGGACAGGATCTACAATGAGCAGTTCTTC; d_call: TRBD1; clone_size: once; j_call: TRBJ2-1; cdr3_length: 15; v_call: TRBV10-2
cdr3_aa: CASSVGQGRFYEQYF; cdr3_nt: TGTGCCAGCAGCGTAGGCCAGGGGAGATTCTACGAGCAGTACTTC; d_call: NA; clone_size: NA; j_call: TRBJ2-7; cdr3_length: 15; v_call: TRBV9
cdr3_aa: CASSTLPGLAYEQYF; cdr3_nt: TGTGCCAGCAGCACCCTCCCGGGACTAGCTTACGAGCAGTACTTC; d_call: TRBD2; clone_size: NA; j_call: TRBJ2-7; cdr3_length: 15; v_call: TRBV5-5
cdr3_aa: CAWSAGQTDTQYF; cdr3_nt: TGTGCCTGGAGTGCCGGACAGACAGATACGCAGTATTTT; d_call: NA; clone_size: NA; j_call: TRBJ2-3; cdr3_length: 13; v_call: TRBV30
cdr3_aa: CASSPGLGNTGELFF; cdr3_nt: TGTGCCAGCAGCCCCGGACTAGGGAACACCGGGGAGCTGTTTTTT; d_call: TRBD2; clone_size: NA; j_call: TRBJ2-2; cdr3_length: 15; v_call: TRBV13
cdr3_aa: CASRPPGPNQPQHF; cdr3_nt: TGTGCCAGCAGACCTCCGGGACCAAATCAGCCCCAGCATTTT; d_call: NA; clone_size: NA; j_call: TRBJ1-5; cdr3_length: 14; v_call: TRBV28
cdr3_aa: CASSYDPQRSYEQYF; cdr3_nt: TGTGCCAGCAGTTACGACCCACAACGGTCTTACGAGCAGTACTTC; d_call: NA; clone_size: NA; j_call: TRBJ2-7; cdr3_length: 15; v_call: TRBV6-5
cdr3_aa: CASSPPGQAYEQYF; cdr3_nt: TGTGCCAGCTCACCACCGGGACAGGCCTACGAGCAGTACTTC; d_call: TRBD1; clone_size: NA; j_call: TRBJ2-7; cdr3_length: 14; v_call: TRBV18
cdr3_aa: CASSQRTSGYQETQYF; cdr3_nt: TGCGCCAGCAGCCAAAGGACTAGCGGGTACCAAGAGACCCAGTACTTC; d_call: TRBD2; clone_size: NA; j_call: TRBJ2-5; cdr3_length: 16; v_call: TRBV4-1